The 31 T cell receptor beta chains listed next were all sequenced from one sample in a study of T-cell memory formation after mild COVID-19. TCRdb re-derived calls from the 5' RACE reads in MiXCR, one entry per CDR3 protein. This table has about 400,000 distinct CDR3 sequences, roughly 18% appearing once. The specimen was PBMCs or a T cell subset sorted from them (not recorded which). The receptors stem from a young man who had mild COVID-19 (a few samples of this study predate the infection). Cell type and time point are not known.

J is TRBJ1-2 and V is TRBV5-6, with D possibly matching TRBD1 (6 bases). V lost 3 bases, J lost 10 bases, and 19 bases lay in between. CDR3 length: 14 residues. Germline CDR1 reads SGHDT; CDR2 reads YYEEEE. The DNA for the CDR3 is TGTGCCAGCAGCTACCTGACAGGCCTTCAAGACTACACCTTC. Amino acids: CASSYLTGLQDYTF.

This clonotype was detected a few times. CDR3 nucleotides: TGTGCCAGCAGTTCCCCCGGGGCCTCGGACGGGAGATTTGGCTACACCTTC. Amino acids: CASSSPGASDGRFGYTF. The chain joins TRBV28 to TRBJ1-2, with a weak D call TRBD1 (5 bases). The length of the CDR3 is 17 residues. V gave up 4 bases and J gave up 7 bases, with 25 bases separating them. Germline loops: CDR1 MDHEN, CDR2 SYDVKM.

The chain carries TRBV5-1 and TRBJ1-2; no reliable D call. The germline V gene encodes CDR1 SGHRS and CDR2 YFSETQ. The ends were cut back, 3 bases at V and 4 bases at J, with 19 bases in the middle. The CDR3 consists of 16 residues. In nucleotides, the CDR3 is TGCGCCAGCAGCTCCACGGCCGTTGTCGCCGGCTATGGCTACACCTTC. This encodes CASSSTAVVAGYGYTF. Full variable domain (remainder filled in from reference TRBV5-1 and TRBJ1-2): KAGVTQTPRYLIKTRGQQVTLSCSPISGHRSVSWYQQTPGQGLQFLFEYFSETQRNKGNFPGRFSGRQFSNSRSEMNVSTLELGDSALYLCASSSTAVVAGYGYTFGSGTRLTVV.

The V and J genes are TRBV4-3 and TRBJ1-6; no reliable D call. The germline V gene encodes CDR1 LGHNA and CDR2 YSLEER. This CDR3 region has 14 residues. Deletions cut 0 bases from V and 7 bases from J, with 7 bases between. DNA of the CDR3: TGCGCCAGCAGCCAAGATGGATTCAATTCACCCCTCCACTTT. Translation gives CASSQDGFNSPLHF.

This clonotype was seen more than once but under ten times. The rearrangement uses TRBV5-1 and TRBJ1-6; D uncertain. In germline, CDR1 is SGHRS, CDR2 YFSETQ. This CDR3 has 15 residues. The germline V and J ends were trimmed by 0 bases and 5 bases, with 9 bases remaining between them. The CDR3 bases are TGCGCCAGCAGCTTGGTCGCTGGAAATAATTCACCCCTCCACTTT. It encodes CASSLVAGNNSPLHF.

There are many counts of this clonotype. The chain is built from TRBV7-2 and TRBJ2-1; the D is unclear. The CDR3 sequence is 15 residues long. V dropped 1 base and J dropped 0 bases, with 7 bases sitting between them. CDR1 is SGHTA, CDR2 FQGNSA, per germline. The DNA of the CDR3 is TGTGCCAGCAGCTTAGGGATGAGCTCCTACAATGAGCAGTTCTTC. Translating it yields CASSLGMSSYNEQFF. The full variable domain, rest sourced from reference TRBV7-2 and TRBJ2-1, is GAGVSQSPSNKVTEKGKDVELRCDPISGHTALYWYRQSLGQGLEFLIYFQGNSAPDKSGLPSDRFSAERTGGSVSTLTIQRTQQEDSAVYLCASSLGMSSYNEQFFGPGTRLTVL.

This clonotype has only a few counts. The chain joins TRBV29-1 to TRBJ1-4; 8 bases line up with TRBD1. The CDR3 is 14 residues long. The V and J ends lost 7 bases and 10 bases, in that order; junction bases with no gene match: 14. Germline V gene lookup returns CDR1 SQVTM and CDR2 ANQGSEA. The CDR3: CSAAPSGGAGKLFF. The CDR3 DNA reads as TGCAGCGCTGCACCCTCAGGGGGCGCAGGAAAACTGTTTTTT. Looking up the rest from reference TRBV29-1 and TRBJ1-4 gives the full variable domain: SAVISQKPSRDICQRGTSLTIQCQVDSQVTMMFWYRQQPGQSLTLIATANQGSEATYESGFVIDKFPISRPNLTFSTLTVSNMSPEDSSIYLCSAAPSGGAGKLFFGSGTQLSVL.

This clonotype has more than one count but fewer than ten. This chain joins TRBV19 and TRBJ1-1; D is perhaps TRBD1 (5 bases). Germline CDR1 is LNHDA and CDR2 is SQIVND (reference sequence). V lost 4 bases and J 4 bases, leaving 10 bases between the germline ends. CDR3 length: 13 amino acids. CDR3 sequence: CASSTTVGTEAFF. CDR3 DNA: TGTGCCAGTAGTACGACAGTTGGCACTGAAGCTTTCTTT.

The chain recombines TRBV6-2 or TRBV6-3 with TRBJ2-2; 7 bases are shared with TRBD2. V shed 8 bases, J shed 7 bases, and the junction held 10 bases outside the gene matches. The CDR3 totals 14 residues. Germline V gene data show CDR1 as MNHEY and CDR2 as SVGEGT. In nucleotides, the CDR3 is TGTGCCAGCGCGGGGAGGGTCCTGGGCGGGGAGCTGTTTTTT. This encodes CASAGRVLGGELFF.

Only a few counts were recorded for this clonotype. The V gene is TRBV4-3, the J gene TRBJ1-4, with unresolved D. The CDR3 sequence is 19 residues long. The V gene lost 4 bases and the J gene lost 0 bases, with 21 bases spanning the gap. Germline CDR1 and CDR2: LGHNA and YSLEER. In DNA, the CDR3 is TGCGCCAGCAGCCTCATGAGGACCGCCGGACGAGCAACTAATGAAAAACTGTTTTTT. This translates into CASSLMRTAGRATNEKLFF.

This clonotype was counted many times. The J gene is TRBJ2-1, the V gene TRBV4-2; 8 nucleotides match TRBD1. After removal of 0 bases from V and 6 bases from J, the junction contained 4 bases not matched to a gene. The CDR3 extends over 15 amino acids. Germline V CDR1 and CDR2: LGHNA, YNFKEQ. CDR3 DNA sequence: TGTGCCAGCAGCCAAGATCCAACAGGGGGCAATGAGCAGTTCTTC. Translating gives CASSQDPTGGNEQFF.

This clonotype was picked up a small number of times. The V and J genes are TRBV12-3 or TRBV12-4 and TRBJ1-1; 7 bases agree with TRBD1. There are 11 residues in the CDR3. V was pared by 10 bases and J by 6 bases, with 5 bases of the junction left unmatched. Here the CDR3 reads CATKGTAEAFF. CDR3 nucleotides: TGTGCCACCAAAGGGACAGCTGAAGCTTTCTTT.

This clonotype appeared a few times. J is TRBJ2-3 and V is TRBV4-3, with a possible D match to TRBD2 (6 bases). Germline V gene sequence: CDR1 LGHNA, CDR2 YSLEER. Trimming left V 0 bases short and J 7 bases short, with 11 bases between. The CDR3 extends over 14 amino acids. In DNA form, the CDR3 reads TGCGCCAGCAGCCAAGATCGGAGGGGAAATACGCAGTATTTT. It encodes CASSQDRRGNTQYF.

This clonotype was detected only a few times. Germline is not matched at one junction end, which may reflect a read error. The chain couples TRBV2 to TRBJ2-7; no clear D. Germline V CDR1 and CDR2: SNHLY, FYNNEI. The CDR3 extends over 12 amino acids. CDR3 residues: CASSEEVAPAHF. CDR3 DNA sequence: TGTGCCAGCAGTGAAGAGGTGGCCCCGGCACACTTC. Looking up the rest from reference TRBV2 and TRBJ2-7 gives the full variable domain: EPEVTQTPSHQVTQMGQEVILRCVPISNHLYFYWYRQILGQKVEFLVSFYNNEISEKSEIFDDQFSVERPDGSNFTLKIRSTKLEDSAMYFCASSEEVAPAHFGPGTRLTVT.

This clonotype turned up a few times. The V and J genes are TRBV7-2 and TRBJ2-7, with D maybe TRBD1 (6 bases). Germline assignment: CDR1 SGHTA and CDR2 FQGNSA. V was clipped by 5 bases and J by 4 bases, with 15 bases between them. The CDR3 runs to 14 residues. CDR3 DNA: TGTGCCAGCAGCCCAGGGGCCACGGGGTACGAGCAGTACTTC. Protein product: CASSPGATGYEQYF.

The CDR3 reads CASSFPSVWGGQETQYF. The CDR3 DNA follows: TGTGCCAGCAGTTTCCCCTCGGTCTGGGGAGGACAAGAGACCCAGTACTTC. The rearrangement uses TRBV6-6 and TRBJ2-5; possible D gene TRBD2, 6 bases. V was shortened by 4 bases and J by 2 bases, with 20 bases between the two germline ends. CDR1 and CDR2 (germline): MNHNY, SVGAGI (reference sequence). The CDR3 totals 17 residues.

The chain uses TRBV7-9 and TRBJ2-7, with D perhaps being TRBD1 or TRBD2 (6 bases each). Looked up from germline, CDR1 is SEHNR and CDR2 is FQNEAQ (reference sequence). Trimming removed 10 bases at V and 0 bases at J, with 13 bases between. This CDR3 contains 13 residues. Here the CDR3 DNA reads TGTGCCACCACTGCGGGACACTCCTACGAGCAGTACGTC. As protein: CATTAGHSYEQYV.

The chain employs TRBV20-1 and TRBJ2-3; D unclear. V gave up 5 bases and J gave up 4 bases, with 19 bases separating them. This CDR3 comprises 15 residues. Germline V gives CDR1 DFQATT, CDR2 SNEGSKA (reference sequence). The CDR3 DNA follows: TGCAGTGCTCACTCCCCCGCCGGGCCCTCAGATACGCAGTATTTT. It specifies CSAHSPAGPSDTQYF.

The J gene is TRBJ2-7, the V gene TRBV20-1; D is perhaps TRBD1 (6 bases). This CDR3 has 11 amino acids. Trimming pared 4 bases from V and 6 bases from J, leaving 10 bases between. Germline CDR1 and CDR2: DFQATT and SNEGSKA (reference sequence). CDR3 nucleotides: TGCAGTGCTACAGGGGTGGCCGAGCAGTACGTC. It encodes CSATGVAEQYV.

Remarks on this clonotype: This clone may be a read error of a much larger clone one base away. The CDR3 here is CSDKGPSKNIQYF. Here the CDR3 DNA reads TGCAGTGACAAGGGGCCTTCCAAAAACATTCAGTACTTC. The rearrangement joins TRBV20-1 to TRBJ2-4, with a tentative D call TRBD1 (5 bases). V lost 7 bases and J lost 2, with 12 bases in between. The CDR3 totals 13 residues. Per the germline V gene, CDR1 is DFQATT and CDR2 is SNEGSKA (reference sequence).

Only a few counts were recorded for this clonotype. V and J are TRBV7-6 and TRBJ2-1, with a tentative D call TRBD2 (6 bases). This CDR3 is built from 14 residues. The germline gives CDR1 SGHVS, CDR2 FNYEAQ. V lost 1 base to trimming and J lost 5 bases, with 9 bases between them. The CDR3 DNA reads as TGTGCCAGCAGCTTAGAGGAGGGCGACAATGAGCAGTTCTTC. It encodes CASSLEEGDNEQFF.

The chain links TRBV9 to TRBJ2-3; D might be TRBD1 (5 bases). The CDR3 contains 16 residues. The germline gives CDR1 SGDLS, CDR2 YYNGEE. V lost 4 bases and J 2 bases, leaving 17 bases between the germline ends. The CDR3 DNA sequence: TGTGCCAGCAGCTATGGAACAGGTATAATCACAGATACGCAGTATTTT. The encoded protein is CASSYGTGIITDTQYF.

V and J are TRBV6-5 and TRBJ1-1; D not certain. The CDR3 length is 14 residues. Between the trimmed V and J ends, which lost 1 base and 5 bases, there was a span of 11 bases. CDR1 MNHEY and CDR2 SVGAGI come from the germline V gene. The CDR3 bases are TGTGCCAGCAGTTACTTGAGAGGTTTAACTGAAGCTTTCTTT. It encodes CASSYLRGLTEAFF.

The gene calls are TRBV7-9 and TRBJ2-1, with D perhaps matching TRBD2 (5 bases). Germline values: CDR1 SEHNR, CDR2 FQNEAQ (reference sequence). This CDR3 region has 15 residues. Trimming took 2 bases from V and 8 from J, leaving 16 bases between them. CDR3 loop: CASSLSIGVRDEQFF. As DNA, the CDR3 is TGTGCCAGCAGCTTATCGATCGGGGTTCGCGATGAGCAGTTCTTC.

The table lists this clonotype with a few counts. The V and J genes are TRBV15 and TRBJ2-3; no firm D call. Trimming took 1 base from V and 4 from J, leaving 15 bases between them. The CDR3 is 16 amino acids. Germline V gene sequence: CDR1 LNHNV, CDR2 YYDKDF (reference sequence). This CDR3 reads CATSRGPVDSADTQYF. CDR3 DNA sequence: TGTGCCACCAGCAGAGGGCCCGTCGACTCCGCAGATACGCAGTATTTT.

J is TRBJ1-2 and V is TRBV20-1; no firm D call. V lost 0 bases to trimming and J lost 6 bases, with 17 bases between them. Per the germline V gene, CDR1 is DFQATT and CDR2 is SNEGSKA (reference sequence). The CDR3 is 15 amino acids. The CDR3 here is CSARDTRIVGNGYTF. The CDR3 DNA sequence: TGCAGTGCTAGAGATACCCGGATAGTGGGAAATGGCTACACCTTC.

This clonotype was seen a few times. The chain is built from TRBV4-1 and TRBJ1-2; D may be TRBD1 (5 bases). V shed 4 bases and J shed 4 bases, with 10 bases lying between them. Germline values: CDR1 MGHRA, CDR2 YSYEKL. This CDR3 region has 13 residues. CDR3 nucleotide sequence: TGCGCCAGCAGCCCAGGGAACGTCTATGGCTACACCTTC. Translated, it gives CASSPGNVYGYTF.

This clonotype was counted ten times or more. J is TRBJ2-2 and V is TRBV27, with unresolved D. Germline V gene sequence: CDR1 MNHEY, CDR2 SMNVEV (reference sequence). V was clipped by 3 bases and J by 5 bases, with 7 bases between them. This CDR3 is 13 amino acids long. The CDR3 nucleotides are TGTGCCAGCAGTTTGTGGGCAACCGGGGAGCTGTTTTTT. Its protein product is CASSLWATGELFF.

The table lists this clonotype with a few counts. In nucleotides, the CDR3 is TGTGCCAGCAGCCTCCGGCCGGGACTAGCGGTTCGGGATACGCAGTATTTT. This sequence encodes CASSLRPGLAVRDTQYF. This chain joins TRBV7-7 and TRBJ2-3; 11 nucleotides line up with TRBD2. With 5 bases clipped from V and 6 bases from J, the junction kept 13 bases outside the gene matches. Per germline, CDR1 SSHAT and CDR2 FNYEAQ (reference sequence). The CDR3 extends over 17 amino acids.

V usage is TRBV6-6 and J usage is TRBJ1-6, with unresolved D. Germline V gives CDR1 MNHNY, CDR2 SVGAGI (reference sequence). Trimming took off 5 bases at V and 7 bases at J, with 9 bases between the two ends. This CDR3 has 13 amino acids. CDR3 protein: CASSGPSNSPLHF. The CDR3 DNA sequence: TGTGCCAGCAGTGGACCGAGCAATTCACCCCTCCACTTT.

The chain's CDR3 is CASSLGAGGMGEQYV. The CDR3 DNA reads as TGCGCCAGCAGCTTGGGTGCAGGGGGCATGGGGGAGCAGTACGTC. V and J are TRBV5-1 and TRBJ2-7; TRBD1 agrees at 8 bases. The CDR3 has 15 residues. The ends lost 0 bases at V and 7 bases at J; junction bases unmatched: 9. Per germline, CDR1 SGHRS and CDR2 YFSETQ.